This is a list of T cell receptor beta chains from one sample in a study of blood T cell repertoires in COVID-19. Sequencing used immunoSEQ multiplex PCR; TCRdb keeps in-frame clones, though not all of them. The sample contains 250,000 or so clones, 88% of which appear only once. Source material: peripheral blood. The receptor source for this set is a woman aged 40-49 years who had recovered from COVID-19. The conserved cysteine and the conserved F or W are not part of the CDR3 here. D genes are given only for firm matches. A clone size is listed for some rows: how often the clone was seen (once, few, many), or a class if it is expanded.

NA	TRBV5-1	13	TRBJ2-2	TRBD2	ASRASGSVTGELF
once	TRBV19	12	TRBJ1-1	NA	ASSDRTVGTEAF
NA	TRBV19	11	TRBJ2-3	TRBD1	ASSNRRGDTQY
few	TRBV7-8	13	TRBJ2-1	TRBD2	ASSSRLAVYNEQF
once	TRBV12-3/TRBV12-4	11	TRBJ1-2	NA	ATIRGGNYGYT
NA	TRBV29-1	14	TRBJ2-2	TRBD2	SVVSGSRRRAGELF
NA	TRBV21-1	11	TRBJ1-1	NA	ASSKEGKEVAF
NA	TRBV10-3	12	TRBJ2-1	NA	AISEGRTYNEQF
once	TRBV7-9	9	TRBJ1-1	NA	ASSLGPRLF
NA	TRBV21-1	13	TRBJ1-1	NA	ASSKDGQENTEAF
once	TRBV6-5	13	TRBJ1-4	NA	ASSPGGTPQTELF
NA	TRBV29-1	12	TRBJ1-3	NA	SVEQGYSGNTIY
NA	TRBV29-1	12	TRBJ2-5	TRBD1	SAGAGTGPETQY
once	TRBV7-8	11	TRBJ1-2	TRBD1	ASSLAHRDRSY
NA	TRBV14	12	TRBJ2-5	NA	ASSPGGQLETQY
NA	TRBV6-2/TRBV6-3	11	TRBJ1-6	TRBD1	ASSWTGESPLH
NA	TRBV28	12	TRBJ1-3	TRBD1	ASSFGGGGNTIY
NA	TRBV19	11	TRBJ2-5	TRBD2	ASTSTSGGAQY
NA	TRBV30	13	TRBJ2-1	TRBD2	AWSVGPSSGGEQF
NA	TRBV5-4	13	TRBJ2-1	NA	ASWSGVAQLGEQF
NA	TRBV6-2/TRBV6-3	14	TRBJ2-3	TRBD2	ASSPSLASGRDTQY
NA	TRBV10-3	11	TRBJ2-7	TRBD1	ATAGQGSYEQY
NA	TRBV2	15	TRBJ1-3	NA	ASSDPGVQSSGNTIY
NA	TRBV27	13	TRBJ1-1	NA	ASNPLVGANTEAF
NA	TRBV2	11	TRBJ1-5	NA	ASSRDSNQPQH
NA	TRBV7-3	12	TRBJ1-2	NA	ASSRGGTSYGYT
NA	TRBV4-1	12	TRBJ1-6	NA	ASSRRGDNSPLH
NA	TRBV27	15	TRBJ1-1	TRBD1	ASSLLGTGVVNTEAF
NA	TRBV24-1	14	TRBJ2-3	TRBD2	ATSLAGGPATDTQY
NA	TRBV18	13	TRBJ1-5	NA	ASSQAGNSNQPQH
NA	TRBV7-2	14	TRBJ2-3	NA	ASSLGASASTDTQY
NA	TRBV24-1	13	TRBJ2-1	NA	ATSDRTAPYNEQF